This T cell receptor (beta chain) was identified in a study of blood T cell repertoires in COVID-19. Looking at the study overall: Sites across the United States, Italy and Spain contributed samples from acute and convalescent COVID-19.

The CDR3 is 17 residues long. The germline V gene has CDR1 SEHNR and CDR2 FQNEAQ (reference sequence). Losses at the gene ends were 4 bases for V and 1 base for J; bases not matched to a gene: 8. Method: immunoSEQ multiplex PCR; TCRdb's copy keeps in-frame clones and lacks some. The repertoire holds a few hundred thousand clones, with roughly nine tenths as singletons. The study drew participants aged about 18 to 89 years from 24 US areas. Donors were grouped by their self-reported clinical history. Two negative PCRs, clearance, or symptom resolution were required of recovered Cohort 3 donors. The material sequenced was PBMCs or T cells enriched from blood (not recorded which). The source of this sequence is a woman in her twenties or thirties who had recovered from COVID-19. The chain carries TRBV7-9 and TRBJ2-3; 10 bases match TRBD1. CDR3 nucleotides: TGTGCCAGCAGCTCTACCGGGACAGGGGTCCGCACAGATACGCAGTATTTT. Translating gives CASSSTGTGVRTDTQYF.